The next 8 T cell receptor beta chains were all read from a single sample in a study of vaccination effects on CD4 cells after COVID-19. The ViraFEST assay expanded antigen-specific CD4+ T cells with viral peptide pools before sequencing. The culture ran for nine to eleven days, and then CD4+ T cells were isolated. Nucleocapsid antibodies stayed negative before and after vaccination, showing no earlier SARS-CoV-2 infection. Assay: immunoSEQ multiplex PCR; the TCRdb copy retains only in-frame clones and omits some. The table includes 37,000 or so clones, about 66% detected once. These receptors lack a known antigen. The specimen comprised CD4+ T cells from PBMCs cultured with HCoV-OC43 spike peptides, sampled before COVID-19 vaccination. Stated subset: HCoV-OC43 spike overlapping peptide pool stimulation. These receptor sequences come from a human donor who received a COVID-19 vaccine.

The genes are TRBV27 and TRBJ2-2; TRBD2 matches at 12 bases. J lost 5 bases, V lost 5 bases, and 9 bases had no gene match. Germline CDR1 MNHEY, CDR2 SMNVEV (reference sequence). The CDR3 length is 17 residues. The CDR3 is CASSPSSTSGSTGELFF. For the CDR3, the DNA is TGTGCCAGCAGTCCGTCCTCGACTAGCGGGAGTACCGGGGAGCTGTTTTTT.

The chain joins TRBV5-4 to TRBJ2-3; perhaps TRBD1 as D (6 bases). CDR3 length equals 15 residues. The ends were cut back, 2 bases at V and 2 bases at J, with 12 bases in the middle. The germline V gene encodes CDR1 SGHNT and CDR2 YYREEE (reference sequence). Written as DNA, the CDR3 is TGTGCCAGCAGCTTAGGCAGGACAGTCACAGATACGCAGTATTTT. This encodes CASSLGRTVTDTQYF.

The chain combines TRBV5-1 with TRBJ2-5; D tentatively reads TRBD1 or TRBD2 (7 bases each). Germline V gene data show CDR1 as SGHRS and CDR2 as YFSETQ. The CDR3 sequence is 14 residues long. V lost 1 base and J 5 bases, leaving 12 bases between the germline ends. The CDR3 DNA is TGCGCCAGCAGCTTGAGTCAGGGGGGGGAGACCCAGTACTTC. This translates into CASSLSQGGETQYF.

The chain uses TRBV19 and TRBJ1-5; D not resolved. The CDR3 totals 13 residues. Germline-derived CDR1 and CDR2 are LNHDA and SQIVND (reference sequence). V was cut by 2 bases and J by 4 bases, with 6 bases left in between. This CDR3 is CASSIKANQPQHF. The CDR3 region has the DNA TGTGCCAGTAGTATAAAGGCGAATCAGCCCCAGCATTTT.

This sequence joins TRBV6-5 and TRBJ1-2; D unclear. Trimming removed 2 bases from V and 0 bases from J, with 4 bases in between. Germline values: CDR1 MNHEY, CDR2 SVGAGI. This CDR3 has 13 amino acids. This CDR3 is CASSYKTNYGYTF. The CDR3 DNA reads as TGTGCCAGCAGTTACAAGACTAACTATGGCTACACCTTC.

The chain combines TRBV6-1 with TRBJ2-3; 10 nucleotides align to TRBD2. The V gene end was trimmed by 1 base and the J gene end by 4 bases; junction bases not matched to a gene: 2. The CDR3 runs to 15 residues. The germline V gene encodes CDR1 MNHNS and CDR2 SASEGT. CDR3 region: CASSEEAGGPDTQYF. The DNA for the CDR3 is TGTGCCAGCAGTGAAGAAGCGGGGGGGCCAGATACGCAGTATTTT.

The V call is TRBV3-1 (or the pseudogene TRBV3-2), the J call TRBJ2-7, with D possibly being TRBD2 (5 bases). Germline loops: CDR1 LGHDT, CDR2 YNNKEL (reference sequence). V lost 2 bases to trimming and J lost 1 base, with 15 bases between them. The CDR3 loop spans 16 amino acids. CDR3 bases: TGTGCCAGCAGCCAACCTAGCTCCTCCAATTCCTACGAGCAGTACTTC. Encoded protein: CASSQPSSSNSYEQYF.

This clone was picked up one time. CDR3 sequence reads: CASGLVLALAGAGELFF. The CDR3 coding sequence is TGTGCTAGTGGTTTGGTACTGGCCCTAGCGGGAGCCGGGGAGCTGTTTTTT. The V gene is TRBV12-5, the J gene TRBJ2-2; 10 positions agree with TRBD2. This CDR3 spans 17 amino acids. V shed 0 bases, J shed 6 bases, and the junction held 7 bases outside the gene matches. Germline V lookup: CDR1 LGHNT, CDR2 FRNRAP. Looking up the rest from reference TRBV12-5 and TRBJ2-2 gives the full variable domain: DARVTQTPRHKVTEMGQEVTMRCQPILGHNTVFWYRQTMMQGLELLAYFRNRAPLDDSGMPKDRFSAEMPDATLATLKIQPSEPRDSAVYFCASGLVLALAGAGELFFGEGSRLTVL.